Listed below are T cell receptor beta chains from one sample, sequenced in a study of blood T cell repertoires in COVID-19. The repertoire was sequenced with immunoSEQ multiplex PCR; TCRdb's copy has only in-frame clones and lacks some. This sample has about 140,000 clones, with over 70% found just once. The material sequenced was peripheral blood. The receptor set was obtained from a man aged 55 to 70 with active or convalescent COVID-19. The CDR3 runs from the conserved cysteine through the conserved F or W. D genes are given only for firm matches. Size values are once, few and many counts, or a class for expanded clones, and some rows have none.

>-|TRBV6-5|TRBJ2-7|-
CASSYVPGENYEQYF
TGTGCCAGCAGTTACGTCCCGGGAGAGAACTACGAGCAGTACTTC
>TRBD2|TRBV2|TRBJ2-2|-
CASRPGRAGPGELFF
TGTGCCAGCAGGCCCGGGAGGGCAGGGCCCGGGGAGCTGTTTTTT
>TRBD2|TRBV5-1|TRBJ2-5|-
CASRSRVAGGGVKQETQYF
TGCGCCAGCAGGTCTCGGGTAGCGGGAGGAGGGGTCAAACAAGAGACCCAGTACTTC
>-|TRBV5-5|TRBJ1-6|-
CASSLGGQGYNSPLHF
TGTGCCAGCAGCTTGGGGGGTCAGGGATATAATTCACCCCTCCACTTT
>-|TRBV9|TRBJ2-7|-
CASSVGGGLYEQYF
TGTGCCAGCAGCGTAGGTGGGGGACTCTACGAGCAGTACTTC
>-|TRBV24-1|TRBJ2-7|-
CATSERDIGNEQYF
TGTGCCACCAGTGAACGGGACATCGGGAACGAGCAGTACTTC
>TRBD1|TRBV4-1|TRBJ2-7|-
CASSRLDRESYEQYF
TGCGCCAGCAGCCGATTGGACAGGGAGAGCTACGAGCAGTACTTC
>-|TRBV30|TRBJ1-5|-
CAWSVMDTGNQPQHF
TGTGCCTGGAGTGTCATGGACACGGGCAATCAGCCCCAGCATTTT
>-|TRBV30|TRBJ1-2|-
CAWSPGHNYGYTF
TGTGCCTGGAGTCCGGGACATAACTATGGCTACACCTTC
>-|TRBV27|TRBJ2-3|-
CASSLSRVRRDTQYF
TGTGCCAGCAGTTTATCGAGGGTTCGCCGAGATACGCAGTATTTT
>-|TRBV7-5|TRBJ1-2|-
CARSLTLRGIDRYTF
TGTGCCAGAAGCTTAACCCTCAGGGGAATAGATCGCTACACCTTC
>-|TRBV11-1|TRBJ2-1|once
CASSFAWTNNNEQFF
TGTGCCAGCAGCTTTGCTTGGACAAACAACAATGAGCAGTTCTTC
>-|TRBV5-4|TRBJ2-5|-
CASSLAGKETQYF
TGTGCCAGCAGCTTGGCAGGGAAAGAGACCCAGTACTTC
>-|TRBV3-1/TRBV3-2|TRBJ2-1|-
CASSQYISREVNEQFF
TGTGCCAGCAGCCAATATATCTCGCGGGAAGTCAATGAGCAGTTCTTC
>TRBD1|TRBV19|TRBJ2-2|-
CASSRTGNTGELFF
TGTGCCAGTAGTCGGACAGGGAACACCGGGGAGCTGTTTTTT
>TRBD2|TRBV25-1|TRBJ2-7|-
CASSEKVTSGRVSYEQYF
TGTGCCAGCAGTGAAAAAGTCACTAGCGGGAGGGTCTCCTACGAGCAGTACTTC
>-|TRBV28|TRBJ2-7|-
CASRSPGDLHSYEQYF
TGTGCCAGCAGATCCCCCGGGGACTTACACTCCTACGAGCAGTACTTC
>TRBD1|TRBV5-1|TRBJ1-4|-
CASSLVGAGGMEKLFF
TGCGCCAGCAGCTTGGTTGGCGCAGGGGGAATGGAAAAACTGTTTTTT
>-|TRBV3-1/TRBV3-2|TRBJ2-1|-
CASSQGYSDSSYNEQFF
TGTGCCAGCAGCCAAGGCTACTCGGACAGCTCCTACAATGAGCAGTTCTTC
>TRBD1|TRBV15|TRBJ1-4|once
CATSDRGLREKLFF
TGTGCCACCAGCGACAGGGGCCTCAGAGAAAAACTGTTTTTT
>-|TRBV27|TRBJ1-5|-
CASSQGRNQPQHF
TGTGCCAGCAGCCAGGGTAGGAATCAGCCCCAGCATTTT
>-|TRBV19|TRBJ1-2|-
CASSRAGNYGYTF
TGTGCCAGTAGTCGCGCGGGAAACTATGGCTACACCTTC
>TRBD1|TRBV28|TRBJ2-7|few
CASSLAGGYEQYF
TGTGCCAGCAGTTTGGCAGGGGGCTACGAGCAGTACTTC
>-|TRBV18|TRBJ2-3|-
CASSPSGLERTDTQYF
TGTGCCAGCTCACCTTCGGGACTGGAACGCACAGATACGCAGTATTTT
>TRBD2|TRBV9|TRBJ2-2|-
CASSPGTSGTGELFF
TGTGCCAGCAGCCCAGGGACTAGCGGGACCGGGGAGCTGTTTTTT
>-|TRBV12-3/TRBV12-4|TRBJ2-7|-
CASSLVRVEQYF
TGTGCCAGCAGTTTAGTCAGGGTTGAGCAGTACTTC
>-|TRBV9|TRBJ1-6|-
CASSVGGQGSNSPLHF
TGTGCCAGCAGCGTAGGGGGTCAGGGGAGTAATTCACCCCTCCACTTT
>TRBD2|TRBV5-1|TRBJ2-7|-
CASRRENGYEQYF
TGCGCCAGCAGGCGGGAGAATGGTTACGAGCAGTACTTC
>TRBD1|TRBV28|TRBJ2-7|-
CASSLGGTGKYEQYF
TGTGCCAGCAGTTTAGGAGGGACAGGGAAATACGAGCAGTACTTC
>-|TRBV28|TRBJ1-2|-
CATSLQRGLDYGYTF
TGTGCCACCAGTTTGCAGAGAGGGTTAGACTATGGCTACACCTTC
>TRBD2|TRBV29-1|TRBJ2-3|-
CSVLADTDTQYF
TGCAGCGTACTAGCGGACACAGATACGCAGTATTTT
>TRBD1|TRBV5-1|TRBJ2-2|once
CASSYRDSTGELFF
TGCGCCAGCAGCTACAGGGACAGCACCGGGGAGCTGTTTTTT
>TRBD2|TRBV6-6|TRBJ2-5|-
CASRPTSGMETQYF
TGTGCCAGCAGACCGACTAGCGGGATGGAGACCCAGTACTTC
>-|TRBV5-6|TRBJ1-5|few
CASSSLNQPQHF
TGTGCCAGCAGCTCCTTAAATCAGCCCCAGCATTTT
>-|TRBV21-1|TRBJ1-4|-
CASSKVEGGDEKLFF
TGTGCCAGCAGCAAAGTTGAAGGGGGGGACGAAAAACTGTTTTTT
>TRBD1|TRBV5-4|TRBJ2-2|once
CASSFPDRSTGELFF
TGTGCCAGCAGCTTCCCGGACAGGTCTACCGGGGAGCTGTTTTTT
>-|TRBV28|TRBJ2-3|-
CASSRRLSKRDTQYF
TGTGCCAGCAGTCGCCGACTGTCAAAGAGAGATACGCAGTATTTT
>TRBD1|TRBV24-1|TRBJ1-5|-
CATSDGGTGGRQPQHF
TGTGCCACCAGTGATGGGGGGACAGGGGGCAGACAGCCCCAGCATTTT
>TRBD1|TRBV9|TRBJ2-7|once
CASSAGTGGGYEQYF
TGTGCCAGCAGCGCCGGGACAGGGGGCGGATACGAGCAGTACTTC
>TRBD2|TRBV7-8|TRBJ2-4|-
CASRGEGVAKNIQYF
TGTGCCAGCAGGGGGGAGGGAGTGGCCAAAAACATTCAGTACTTC
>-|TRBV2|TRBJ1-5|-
CASSVYQGTQPQHF
TGTGCCAGCAGTGTCTATCAGGGAACCCAGCCCCAGCATTTT
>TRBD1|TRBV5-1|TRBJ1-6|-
CASRNDRDSPLHF
TGCGCCAGCAGGAATGACAGGGACTCACCCCTCCACTTT
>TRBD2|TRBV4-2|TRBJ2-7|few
CASSQEGLAGGYEQYF
TGTGCCAGCAGCCAAGAAGGACTAGCGGGAGGCTACGAGCAGTACTTC
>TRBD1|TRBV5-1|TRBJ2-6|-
CASSPTDRGARAGANVLTF
TGCGCCAGCAGCCCCACGGACAGGGGGGCTCGGGCTGGGGCCAACGTCCTGACTTTC
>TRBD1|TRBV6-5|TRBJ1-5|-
CASRPGQGNNQPQHF
TGTGCCAGCAGACCGGGACAGGGTAACAATCAGCCCCAGCATTTT
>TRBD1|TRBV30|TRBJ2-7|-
CAWSVGGTGYSYEQYF
TGTGCCTGGAGTGTAGGGGGGACAGGGTATTCCTACGAGCAGTACTTC
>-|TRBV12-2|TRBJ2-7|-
CASRYRDLPYEQYF
TGTGCAAGTCGCTACCGGGATCTCCCCTACGAGCAGTACTTC
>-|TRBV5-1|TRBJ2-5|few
CASSFESVDAQYF
TGCGCCAGCAGCTTCGAGAGCGTTGATGCCCAGTACTTC
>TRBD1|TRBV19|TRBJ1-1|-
CASRHRDRGEAFF
TGTGCCAGTAGGCACCGGGACAGGGGTGAGGCTTTCTTT
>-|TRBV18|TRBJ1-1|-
CASSREVSTEAFF
TGTGCCAGCTCACGGGAGGTTTCCACTGAAGCTTTCTTT
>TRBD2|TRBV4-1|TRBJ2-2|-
CASSPRTSGLTGELFF
TGCGCCAGCAGTCCACGGACTAGCGGGCTCACCGGGGAGCTGTTTTTT
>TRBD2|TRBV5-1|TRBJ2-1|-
CASSKAGGITYNEQFF
TGCGCCAGCAGTAAGGCGGGAGGTATTACCTACAATGAGCAGTTCTTC
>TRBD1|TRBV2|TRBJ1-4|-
CASRAQGVNEKLFF
TGTGCCAGCAGGGCACAGGGGGTGAATGAAAAACTGTTTTTT
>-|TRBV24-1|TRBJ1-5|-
CATGDTSRGNQPQHF
TGTGCCACCGGGGACACCTCGAGAGGCAATCAGCCCCAGCATTTT
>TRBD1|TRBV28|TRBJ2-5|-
CASSWTGGPQETQYF
TGTGCCAGCAGCTGGACAGGGGGACCTCAAGAGACCCAGTACTTC